The clone carrying this T cell receptor beta chain has a count of ten or more. Its target is unknown. These data originate in a study of early T cells in non-severe SARS-CoV-2 infection. Study overall: Sequenced bulk RNA came from whole blood that was unsorted, and chains were unpaired. The study's findings and limits: VDJdb-based matching was biased toward anti-spike CD8 responses and missed private and CD4 specificities.

Trimming took off 7 bases at V and 3 bases at J, with 13 bases between the two ends. This CDR3 is built from 13 residues. Molecules of cDNA were individually given unique molecular identifiers that were attached to them. From the 5' RACE reads, TCRdb called clonotypes with MiXCR, one entry per CDR3 protein. The sample holds some 80,000 distinct CDR3 sequences, around 5% seen once. This receptor was taken from an adult who was a healthcare worker with PCR-confirmed SARS-CoV-2 infection or an uninfected control (not recorded which). This chain joins TRBV12-3 or TRBV12-4 and TRBJ2-7; D uncertain. This specimen was whole blood, taken at baseline. CDR3 amino acids: CASTQHPNYEQYF. The CDR3 bases are TGTGCCAGCACACAACACCCGAACTACGAGCAGTACTTC.